Listed here are 28 T cell receptor beta chains from one sample, sequenced in a study of PD-1 blockade in classical Hodgkin lymphoma. The table came from immunoSEQ multiplex PCR; TCRdb's copy has only in-frame clones and leaves some out. In the table there are tens of thousands of clones, 90% of which are singletons. Documented time point: cycle 4 day 1 (C4D1), after more than 5 weeks of nivolumab. Patients all relapsed after autologous stem cell transplantation, and there was variation in brentuximab vedotin exposure. This specimen consisted of peripheral blood mononuclear cells (PBMCs), obtained before the fourth cycle of nivolumab. Receptor source: a human donor with classical Hodgkin lymphoma.

The rearrangement uses TRBV5-6 and TRBJ2-7; 9 nucleotides align to TRBD2. Germline V lookup: CDR1 SGHDT, CDR2 YYEEEE. Unmatched junction bases numbered 3, after V lost 2 bases and J lost 0 bases. This CDR3 is 15 amino acids long. CDR3 coding DNA: TGTGCCAGCAGCTTAAGCGGGGGGTACTCCTACGAGCAGTACTTC. This sequence encodes CASSLSGGYSYEQYF. Full variable domain (rest looked up from reference TRBV5-6 and TRBJ2-7): DAGVTQSPTHLIKTRGQQVTLRCSPKSGHDTVSWYQQALGQGPQFIFQYYEEEERQRGNFPDRFSGHQFPNYSSELNVNALLLGDSALYLCASSLSGGYSYEQYFGPGTRLTVT.

The count of this clone is one. The chain is built from TRBV4-2 and TRBJ1-3, with 8 nucleotides matching TRBD1. Germline trimming cut 6 bases from V and 3 bases from J; bases unmatched to any gene: 1. Germline CDR1 reads LGHNA; CDR2 reads YNFKEQ. The CDR3 totals 13 residues. The CDR3 sequence is CASRTGGGNTIYF. For the CDR3, the DNA is TGTGCCAGCAGAACAGGGGGTGGAAACACCATATATTTT.

The chain combines TRBV30 with TRBJ2-5; 10 nucleotides align to TRBD2. Trimming removed 8 bases from V and 5 bases from J; junction bases left unmatched: 17. This CDR3 contains 16 residues. Germline V CDR1 and CDR2: GTSNPN, SVGIG (reference sequence). CDR3: CATTPSGGGRWETQYF. CDR3 bases: TGTGCCACTACCCCCAGCGGGGGGGGCCGATGGGAGACCCAGTACTTC.

The genes are TRBV13 and TRBJ2-3, with D tentatively TRBD2 (5 bases). The CDR3 consists of 15 residues. The V and J ends lost 5 bases and 6 bases respectively, with 18 bases between them. The germline V gene has CDR1 PRHDT and CDR2 FYEKMQ (reference sequence). The CDR3 nucleotides are TGTGCCAGCAGCCCTAGGACTGGATTAACCGATACGCAGTATTTT. Amino acid sequence: CASSPRTGLTDTQYF.

V and J are TRBV11-2 and TRBJ1-1; 7 positions match TRBD1. CDR1 is SGHAT and CDR2 is FQNNGV in the germline V gene. Trimming took 2 bases from V and 1 from J; bases not matched to a gene: 7. CDR3 length equals 16 residues. The CDR3 DNA follows: TGTGCCAGCAGCTTAAGGAGGGGGCGAGCGAACACTGAAGCTTTCTTT. Protein: CASSLRRGRANTEAFF.

This clone was observed a few times. The chain uses TRBV6-1 and TRBJ2-2; D gene unclear. Trimming took 5 bases from V and 1 from J, leaving 8 bases between them. Germline V gives CDR1 MNHNS, CDR2 SASEGT. The CDR3 sequence is 14 residues long. The CDR3 sequence: CASSRQVNTGELFF. CDR3 coding DNA: TGTGCCAGCAGTAGGCAGGTGAACACCGGGGAGCTGTTTTTT.

This chain uses TRBV4-2 with TRBJ2-3, with D perhaps TRBD1 or TRBD2 (5 bases each). The CDR3 runs 11 residues. CDR1 is LGHNA and CDR2 is YNFKEQ in the germline V gene. V was trimmed by 10 bases and J by 10 bases, leaving 15 bases between them. The CDR3 loop reads CANGDAWAQYF. The CDR3 bases are TGTGCCAACGGGGACGCATGGGCGCAGTATTTT.

The chain is built from TRBV6-1 and TRBJ2-7, with TRBD2 identical over 7 bases. The CDR3 consists of 14 residues. Germline V CDR1 and CDR2: MNHNS, SASEGT. V dropped 6 bases and J dropped 3; count of bases not matched to a gene: 8. The CDR3 loop is CASRLEAGNYEQYF. The CDR3 region has the DNA TGTGCCAGCAGACTGGAAGCGGGGAACTACGAGCAGTACTTC.

The gene calls are TRBV7-3 and TRBJ1-2; D is uncertain. With 4 bases removed from V and 3 bases from J, the gap between germline ends came to 15 bases. Per germline, CDR1 SGHTA and CDR2 FQGTGA. This CDR3 has 15 residues. The CDR3 is CASSSGPSRHYGYTF. DNA for the CDR3: TGTGCCAGCAGCTCCGGGCCTTCCCGACACTATGGCTACACCTTC.

V gene TRBV6-5 combines with J gene TRBJ2-7; TRBD1 matches at 7 bases. Germline V CDR1 and CDR2: MNHEY, SVGAGI. The CDR3 contains 13 residues. The ends lost 6 bases at V and 3 bases at J; junction bases unmatched: 5. In DNA, the CDR3 is TGTGCCAGCAGAAAGGGACAGTACTACGAGCAGTACTTC. As protein: CASRKGQYYEQYF.

V usage is TRBV27 and J usage is TRBJ2-3, with 8 bases fitting TRBD2. Germline CDR1 is MNHEY and CDR2 is SMNVEV (reference sequence). J lost 1 base, V lost 5 bases, and 5 bases had no gene match. This CDR3 has 15 residues. The CDR3 reads CASSPREGGTDTQYF. As DNA, the CDR3 is TGTGCCAGCAGTCCCCGGGAGGGGGGCACAGATACGCAGTATTTT.

The rearrangement uses TRBV5-6 and TRBJ2-5, with 7 positions matching TRBD2. With 1 base clipped from V and 13 bases from J, the junction kept 7 bases outside the gene matches. The CDR3 consists of 12 residues. CDR1 SGHDT and CDR2 YYEEEE come from the germline V gene. The CDR3 DNA is TGTGCCAGCAGCTTGCGGACTAGGGTGCTGTACTTC. As protein: CASSLRTRVLYF.

The chain recombines TRBV30 with TRBJ1-6; possible D gene TRBD1, 6 bases. Germline-derived CDR1 and CDR2 are GTSNPN and SVGIG (reference sequence). The ends were cut back, 3 bases at V and 5 bases at J, with 8 bases in the middle. This CDR3 is 13 amino acids long. The CDR3 is CAWSRGDNSPLHF. CDR3 DNA sequence: TGTGCCTGGAGCAGGGGAGATAATTCACCCCTCCACTTT.

This chain links TRBV15 with TRBJ2-5, with a possible D match to TRBD2 (5 bases). Trimming took off 5 bases at V and 5 bases at J, with 15 bases between the two ends. The CDR3 sequence is 14 residues long. In germline, CDR1 is LNHNV, CDR2 YYDKDF (reference sequence). CDR3 DNA: TGTGCCACCAGCGGCCTGCGGGTTCGGGAGACCCAGTACTTC. This sequence encodes CATSGLRVRETQYF.

J is TRBJ2-5 and V is TRBV10-3, with 10 bases fitting TRBD2. CDR1 is ENHRY, CDR2 SYGVKD, per germline. The CDR3 extends over 15 amino acids. J lost 4 bases, V lost 2 bases, and 4 bases had no gene match. The CDR3 loop reads CAISEPQRGGETQYF. In DNA, the CDR3 is TGTGCCATCAGTGAGCCCCAGCGGGGGGGAGAGACCCAGTACTTC.

This clone was counted between two and nine times. The chain is built from TRBV23-1 and TRBJ1-4, with D maybe TRBD1 (5 bases). TRBV23-1 is filed as an ORF, its function uncertain. V was shortened by 0 bases and J by 0 bases, with 14 bases between the two germline ends. This CDR3 is 18 amino acids long. The DNA of the CDR3 is TGCGCCAGCAGTCAATCCTGGGGGGGTCCTGCAACTAATGAAAAACTGTTTTTT. This gives the protein CASSQSWGGPATNEKLFF.

This chain uses TRBV7-9 with TRBJ2-7; TRBD1 might be the D (5 bases). The CDR3 is 12 residues long. Germline V lookup: CDR1 SEHNR, CDR2 FQNEAQ (reference sequence). V was shortened by 5 bases and J by 3 bases, with 8 bases between the two germline ends. The CDR3 loop is CASSRQNYEQYF. The CDR3 bases are TGTGCCAGCAGCCGACAGAACTACGAGCAGTACTTC.

This chain joins TRBV5-3 and TRBJ2-7; 9 nucleotides agree with TRBD1. TRBV5-3 is an open reading frame, and its role is uncertain. The CDR3 sequence is 13 residues long. The V and J ends lost 10 bases and 5 bases, in that order; junction bases with no gene match: 10. The CDR3 loop reads CAPPPGQGDEQYF. The DNA of the CDR3 is TGTGCCCCGCCGCCGGGACAGGGCGACGAGCAGTACTTC.

CDR3 sequence reads: CATRPPGQSNEQYF. DNA for the CDR3: TGTGCCACCCGGCCCCCGGGACAGTCAAACGAGCAGTACTTC. J is TRBJ2-7 and V is TRBV6-5; 7 bases fit TRBD1. CDR1 and CDR2 from the germline V gene are MNHEY and SVGAGI. Unmatched junction bases numbered 14, after V lost 10 bases and J lost 5 bases. This CDR3 spans 14 amino acids.

This chain connects TRBV10-2 to TRBJ2-1, with TRBD2 matching over 13 bases. V gave up 5 bases and J gave up 4 bases; unmatched junction bases: 5. CDR3 length: 16 residues. Germline V gene data show CDR1 as WSHSY and CDR2 as SAAADI. The CDR3 spells CASSYTSGGAYNEQFF. CDR3 sequence (DNA): TGCGCCAGCAGTTACACTAGCGGGGGGGCATACAATGAGCAGTTCTTC.

The J gene is TRBJ2-7, the V gene TRBV28; D is ambiguous. The CDR3 is 11 residues long. Germline lookup yields CDR1 MDHEN and CDR2 SYDVKM. Trimming took 6 bases from V and 3 from J, leaving 6 bases between them. CDR3 in amino acids: CASSRSYEQYF. The CDR3, as DNA: TGTGCCAGCAGCAGGAGCTACGAGCAGTACTTC.

With respect to this clone: A junction end diverges from the germline sequence, so it may reflect a read error. This CDR3 is also generated by other DNA sequences in the sample. V gene TRBV30 combines with J gene TRBJ1-1; the D gene is possibly TRBD1 (6 bases). The CDR3 runs 12 residues. In germline, CDR1 is GTSNPN, CDR2 SVGIG (reference sequence). The CDR3 region has the DNA TGTGCCTGGAGGGGGGCGGGCACTGAAGCTTTTTTT. This codes for CAWRGAGTEAFF.

Only a few counts were recorded for this clone. This chain uses TRBV6-5 with TRBJ1-1; 9 bases agree with TRBD1. CDR1 MNHEY and CDR2 SVGAGI come from the germline V gene. The J segment lost 0 bases and the V segment lost 4 bases, leaving 3 bases of the junction unmatched. There are 15 residues in the CDR3. CDR3 amino acids: CASSWDRVMNTEAFF. CDR3 DNA: TGTGCCAGCAGTTGGGACAGGGTTATGAACACTGAAGCTTTCTTT.

The CDR3 spells CASSYSKKETQYF. The CDR3 DNA follows: TGTGCCAGCAGTTACTCGAAGAAAGAGACCCAGTACTTC. The chain carries TRBV6-6 and TRBJ2-5, with D unresolved. This CDR3 spans 13 amino acids. Germline CDR1 reads MNHNY; CDR2 reads SVGAGI (reference sequence). V was cut by 0 bases and J by 3 bases, with 5 bases left in between.

This clone was seen a few times. The chain joins TRBV15 to TRBJ2-3; no firm D call. Germline V CDR1 and CDR2: LNHNV, YYDKDF (reference sequence). The CDR3 contains 14 residues. V was trimmed by 1 base and J by 4 bases, leaving 9 bases between them. As DNA, the CDR3 is TGTGCCACCAGCAGAGGAATACCCTCAGATACGCAGTATTTT. Protein: CATSRGIPSDTQYF.

The chain links TRBV5-6 to TRBJ2-2; 9 bases agree with TRBD2. Unmatched junction bases numbered 3, after V lost 0 bases and J lost 6 bases. This CDR3 is built from 15 residues. Germline CDR1 reads SGHDT; CDR2 reads YYEEEE. The CDR3 spells CASSLGAGGSGELFF. As DNA, the CDR3 is TGTGCCAGCAGCTTGGGAGCGGGAGGTTCCGGGGAGCTGTTTTTT.

Here the CDR3 DNA reads TGTGCCTGGAGTGTTCTTCTTATCGTCCGCGACGGACAAGGCGGTTCACCCCTCCACTTT. This codes for CAWSVLLIVRDGQGGSPLHF. The J gene is TRBJ1-6, the V gene TRBV30; tentatively, D is TRBD1 (5 bases). The CDR3 loop spans 20 amino acids. V was shortened by 0 bases and J by 9 bases, with 30 bases between the two germline ends. Germline values: CDR1 GTSNPN, CDR2 SVGIG (reference sequence).

To note about this clone: Other DNA sequences within the sample encode an identical CDR3. The chain carries TRBV13 and TRBJ1-1; D perhaps matches TRBD1 (6 bases). V lost 5 bases and J 4 bases, leaving 17 bases between the germline ends. The CDR3 extends over 15 amino acids. Per germline, CDR1 PRHDT and CDR2 FYEKMQ (reference sequence). The CDR3 DNA reads TGTGCCAGCAGCCCGATGGACAGCAGGGTCACTGAAGCTTTCTTT. Translated, it gives CASSPMDSRVTEAFF.